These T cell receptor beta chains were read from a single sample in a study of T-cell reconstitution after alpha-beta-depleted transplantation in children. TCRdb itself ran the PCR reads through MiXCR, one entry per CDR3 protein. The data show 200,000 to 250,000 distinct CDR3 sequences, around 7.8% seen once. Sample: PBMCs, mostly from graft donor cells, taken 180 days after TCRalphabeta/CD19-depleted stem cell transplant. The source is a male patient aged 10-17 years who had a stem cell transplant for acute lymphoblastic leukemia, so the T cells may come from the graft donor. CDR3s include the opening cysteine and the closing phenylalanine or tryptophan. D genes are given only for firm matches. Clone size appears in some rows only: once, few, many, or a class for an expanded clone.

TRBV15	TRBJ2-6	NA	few	TGTGCCACCAGCAGAGCCCGGGTCGTTTCTGGGGCCAACGTCCTGACTTTC	CATSRARVVSGANVLTF
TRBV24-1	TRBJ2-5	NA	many	TGTGCCACCGCGCAGGGCCCCACAGAGACCCAGTACTTC	CATAQGPTETQYF
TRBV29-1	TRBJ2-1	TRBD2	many	TGCAGCGTAACTAGCGCGGGGTTCTACAATGAGCAGTTCTTC	CSVTSAGFYNEQFF
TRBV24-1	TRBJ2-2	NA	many	TGTGCCACCAGTGCTGCAGGGGGGACCGGGGAGCTGTTTTTT	CATSAAGGTGELFF
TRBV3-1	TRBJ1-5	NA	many	TGTGCCAGCAGCCAAGAGTATAGCAATCAGCCCCAGCATTTT	CASSQEYSNQPQHF
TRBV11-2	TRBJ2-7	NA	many	TGTGCCAGCAGCTCCCCCCAACAGGGTCCCGAGCAGTACTTC	CASSSPQQGPEQYF
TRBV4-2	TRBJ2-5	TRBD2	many	TGTGCCAGCAGCCAAGTAAGAGCGGGGGTCCCAGAGACCCAGTACTTC	CASSQVRAGVPETQYF
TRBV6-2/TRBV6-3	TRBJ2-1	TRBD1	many	TGTGCCAGCGTATCCCAGGGGGCGGGCAATGAGCAGTTCTTC	CASVSQGAGNEQFF
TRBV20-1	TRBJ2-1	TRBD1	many	TGCAGTGCTAGGGTCTCAGGGGGCTCCTACAATGAGCAGTTCTTC	CSARVSGGSYNEQFF
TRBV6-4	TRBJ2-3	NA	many	TGTGCCAGCAGTACTACGGGACTCGGAACGAATACGCAGTATTTT	CASSTTGLGTNTQYF
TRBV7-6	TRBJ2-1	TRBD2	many	TGTGCCAGCAGCCCACGAACCCTAGCGGGAGGGCCCGGCAATGAGCAGTTCTTC	CASSPRTLAGGPGNEQFF
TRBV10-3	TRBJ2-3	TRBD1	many	TGTGCCATCAGTGAGTTCTTACAGGGGGCGGATACGCAGTATTTT	CAISEFLQGADTQYF
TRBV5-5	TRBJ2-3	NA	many	TGTGCCAGCAGCCCCGAACTTAGGGATGATACGCAGTATTTT	CASSPELRDDTQYF
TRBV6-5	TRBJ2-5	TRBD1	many	TGTGCCAGCAGCCCGGGACAGGGGGACCAAGAGACCCAGTACTTC	CASSPGQGDQETQYF
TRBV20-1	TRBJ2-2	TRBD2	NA	TGCAGTGCTAGCTTCCAGCGGGACCACACCGGGGAGCTGTTTTTT	CSASFQRDHTGELFF
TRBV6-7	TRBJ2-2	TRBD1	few	TGTGCCAGCAGTTACATCACCGCCCTGACAGGGGTATTCAGTACCGGGGAGCTGTTTTTT	CASSYITALTGVFSTGELFF
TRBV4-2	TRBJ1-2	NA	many	TGTGCCAGCAGCCAGGGAGACGGCTACACCTTC	CASSQGDGYTF
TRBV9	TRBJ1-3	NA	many	TGTGCCAGCAGCGTCGACACCAACTCTGGAAACACCATATATTTT	CASSVDTNSGNTIYF
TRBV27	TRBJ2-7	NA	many	TGTGCCAGCAGTAAGGCGGGCTCCTACGAGCAGTACTTC	CASSKAGSYEQYF
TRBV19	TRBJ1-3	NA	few	TGTGCCAGTAGTATGAAGAGTAAGACCTCTGGAAACACCATATATTTT	CASSMKSKTSGNTIYF
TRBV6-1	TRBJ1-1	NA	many	TGTGCCAGCAGCCTCGCTAGGTCGGCAGCTAATGAAGCTTTCTTT	CASSLARSAANEAFF
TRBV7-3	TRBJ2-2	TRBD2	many	TGTGCCAGCAGCTTAAGGGGACTAGCGGGGAACACCGGGGAGCTGTTTTTT	CASSLRGLAGNTGELFF
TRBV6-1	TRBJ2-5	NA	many	TGTGCCAGCAGGGCTCGCAGGGCGGGAGAGACCCAGTACTTC	CASRARRAGETQYF
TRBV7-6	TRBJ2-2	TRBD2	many	TGTGCCAGCAGCTTCCCGACTAGCGGGGGGGCTGGCACCGGGGAGCTGTTTTTT	CASSFPTSGGAGTGELFF
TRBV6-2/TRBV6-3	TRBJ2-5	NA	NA	TGTGCCAGCAGTTACTCCCAGGCCTACTTGGCGACCCAGTACTTC	CASSYSQAYLATQYF
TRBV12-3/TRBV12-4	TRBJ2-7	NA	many	TGTGCCAGCCGCGATGGGGCCGAGGGTTACGAGCAGTACTTC	CASRDGAEGYEQYF
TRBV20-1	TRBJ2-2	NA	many	TGCAGTGCTAGAGAAGATGGGCGGGGCACCGGGGAGCTGTTTTTT	CSAREDGRGTGELFF
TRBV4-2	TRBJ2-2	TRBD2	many	TGTGCCAGCAGCCAAGTAAAACTAGCGGGACCGAGGACCGGGGAGCTGTTTTTT	CASSQVKLAGPRTGELFF
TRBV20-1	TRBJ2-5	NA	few	TGCAGTGCTAGGGGGGCCGGCCAAGAGACCCAGTACTTC	CSARGAGQETQYF
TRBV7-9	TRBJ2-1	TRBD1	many	TGTGCCAGCAGCGGGGTGATGGGACAGACCTACAATGAGCAGTTCTTC	CASSGVMGQTYNEQFF